This TCR beta chain came from a study of CD8 T cells in ankylosing spondylitis (dated by TCRdb to the late 2010s). For context, the study as a whole: The study set out to find disease-linked TCR variants by profiling T cell receptor beta repertoires in ankylosing spondylitis patients and healthy donors. Peripheral blood was sampled, and synovial fluid was also collected from ankylosing spondylitis patients. In total, the full study cohort was made up of 100 to 140 healthy donors and some 26 ankylosing spondylitis patients. What the authors observed across the whole study: Blood from ankylosing spondylitis patients appeared to be characterized by a TCR beta motif made up of under ten highly homologous amino acid variants. Some motif variants had previously been reported in the synovial fluid and blood of reactive arthritis patients, which suggests shared mechanisms of disease initiation. A CD8+ phenotype was shown by the disease-linked clones, which were found at relatively low frequencies in peripheral blood. The disease-linked clones were reported as significantly enriched in matched synovial fluid samples from ankylosing spondylitis patients.

This clonotype was counted many times. The antigen this receptor binds is unknown. Base qualities were left out, and no much larger clone turns up one base away. For sequencing, an Illumina HiSeq 2500 was employed. Quantitative 5'-RACE with molecular barcodes was the method used to prepare the TCR beta libraries. The original pipeline was this. To identify disease-linked TCR variants, a new computational method was used, one built on a probabilistic model of VDJ rearrangement. TCRdb reprocessing: public reads trimmed at Q25 with fastp, clones called with MiXCR, in-frame beta chains kept. Records with the same CDR3 protein are collapsed into one entry carrying the most frequent genes and DNA. The V and J calls shown here were made by TCRdb, not taken from the authors' results. The table for this sample lists some 250,000 distinct CDR3 sequences; 8.6% of them were counted only once. The ten top clones hold 6.8% of the sample.

The CDR3 numbers 15 residues from cysteine through phenylalanine. Kept here is only the CDR3 DNA, which spans 45 bases and is read in frame from base 1. Compared with germline, V lacks 6 bases and J lacks 2 bases; bases without a gene match: 7. The sequencing input was blood, either unsorted or a sorted T cell fraction (not recorded which). The chain employs TRBV12-3 or TRBV12-4 and TRBJ1-2; 9 bases in between match TRBD1. The receptor was derived from a male donor with ankylosing spondylitis or in good health (not recorded which). The sequenced DNA is TGTGCCAGCAGCTCCACAGGGGGCCCCAACTATGGCTACACCTTC. Protein translation: CASSSTGGPNYGYTF.